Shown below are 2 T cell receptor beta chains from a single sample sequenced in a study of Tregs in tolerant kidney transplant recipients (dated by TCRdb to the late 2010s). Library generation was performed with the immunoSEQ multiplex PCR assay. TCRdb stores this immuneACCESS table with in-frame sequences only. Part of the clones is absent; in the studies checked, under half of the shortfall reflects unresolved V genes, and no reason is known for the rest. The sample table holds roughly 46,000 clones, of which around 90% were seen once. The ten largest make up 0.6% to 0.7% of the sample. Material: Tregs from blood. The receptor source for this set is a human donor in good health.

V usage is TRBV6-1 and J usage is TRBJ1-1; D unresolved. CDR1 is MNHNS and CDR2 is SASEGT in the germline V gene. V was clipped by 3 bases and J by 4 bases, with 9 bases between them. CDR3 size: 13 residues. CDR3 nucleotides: TGTGCCAGCAGTGACCGGGGAAGCACTGAAGCTTTCTTT. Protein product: CASSDRGSTEAFF.

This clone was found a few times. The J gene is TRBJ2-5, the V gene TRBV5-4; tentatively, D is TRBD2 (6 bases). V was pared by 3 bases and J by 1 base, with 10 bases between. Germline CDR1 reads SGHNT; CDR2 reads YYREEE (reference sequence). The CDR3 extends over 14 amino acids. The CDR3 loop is CASSWGLAQETQYF. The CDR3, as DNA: TGTGCCAGCAGCTGGGGACTGGCCCAAGAGACCCAGTACTTC. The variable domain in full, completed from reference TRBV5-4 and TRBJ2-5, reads ETGVTQSPTHLIKTRGQQVTLRCSSQSGHNTVSWYQQALGQGPQFIFQYYREEENGRGNFPPRFSGLQFPNYSSELNVNALELDDSALYLCASSWGLAQETQYFGPGTRLLVL.